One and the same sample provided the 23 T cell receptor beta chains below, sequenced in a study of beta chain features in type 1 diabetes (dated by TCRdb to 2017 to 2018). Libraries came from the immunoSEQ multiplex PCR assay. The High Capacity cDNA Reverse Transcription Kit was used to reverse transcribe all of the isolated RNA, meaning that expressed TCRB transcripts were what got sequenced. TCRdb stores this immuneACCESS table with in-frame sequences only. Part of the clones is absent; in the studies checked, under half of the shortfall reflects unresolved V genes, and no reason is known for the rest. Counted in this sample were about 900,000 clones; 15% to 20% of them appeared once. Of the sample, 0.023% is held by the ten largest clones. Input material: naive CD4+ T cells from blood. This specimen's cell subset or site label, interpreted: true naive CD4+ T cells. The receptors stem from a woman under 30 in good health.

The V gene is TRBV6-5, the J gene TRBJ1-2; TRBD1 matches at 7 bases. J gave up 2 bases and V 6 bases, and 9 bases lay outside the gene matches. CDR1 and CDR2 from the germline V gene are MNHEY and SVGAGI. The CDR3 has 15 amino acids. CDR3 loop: CASSLGGSSNYGYTF. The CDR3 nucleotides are TGTGCCAGCAGCCTAGGGGGCAGCTCCAACTATGGCTACACCTTC.

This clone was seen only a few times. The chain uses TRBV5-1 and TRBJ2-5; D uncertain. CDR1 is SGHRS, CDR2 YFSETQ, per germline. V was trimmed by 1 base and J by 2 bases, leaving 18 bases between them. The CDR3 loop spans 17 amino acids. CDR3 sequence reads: CASSLFAMGRPQETQYF. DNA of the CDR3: TGCGCCAGCAGCTTGTTTGCGATGGGCCGACCTCAAGAGACCCAGTACTTC.

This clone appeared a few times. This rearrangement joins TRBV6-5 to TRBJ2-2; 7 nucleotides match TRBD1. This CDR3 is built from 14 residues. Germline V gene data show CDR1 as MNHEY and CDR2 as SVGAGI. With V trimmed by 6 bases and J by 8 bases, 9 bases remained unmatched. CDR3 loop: CASRMTGSSGELFF. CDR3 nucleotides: TGTGCCAGCAGAATGACAGGGTCCAGTGGGGAGCTGTTTTTT.

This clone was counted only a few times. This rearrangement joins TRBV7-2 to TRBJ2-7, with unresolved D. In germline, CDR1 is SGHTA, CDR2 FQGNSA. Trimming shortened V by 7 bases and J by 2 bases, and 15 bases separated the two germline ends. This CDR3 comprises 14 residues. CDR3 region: CASTRVGGTYEQYF. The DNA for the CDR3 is TGTGCCAGCACCCGGGTGGGCGGAACCTACGAGCAGTACTTC.

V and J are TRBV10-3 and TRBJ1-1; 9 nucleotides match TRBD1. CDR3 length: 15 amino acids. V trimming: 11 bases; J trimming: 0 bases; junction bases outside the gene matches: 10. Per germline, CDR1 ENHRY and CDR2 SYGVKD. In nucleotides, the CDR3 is TGTGCCGCAGGTTCCGGGACAGGGATGAACACTGAAGCTTTCTTT. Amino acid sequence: CAAGSGTGMNTEAFF.

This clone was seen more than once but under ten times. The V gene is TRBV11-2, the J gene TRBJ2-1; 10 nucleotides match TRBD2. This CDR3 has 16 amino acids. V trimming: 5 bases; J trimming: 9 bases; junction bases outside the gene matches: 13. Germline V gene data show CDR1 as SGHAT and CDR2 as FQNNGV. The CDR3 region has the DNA TGTGCCAGCAGCCCTAGGACTAGCGGCAAATCGGGTGAGCAGTTCTTC. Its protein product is CASSPRTSGKSGEQFF.

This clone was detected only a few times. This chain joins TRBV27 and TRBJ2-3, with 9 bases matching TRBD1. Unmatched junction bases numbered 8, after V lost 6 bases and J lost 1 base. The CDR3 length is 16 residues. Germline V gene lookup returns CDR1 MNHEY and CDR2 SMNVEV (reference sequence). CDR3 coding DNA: TGTGCCAGCAGCCACGGACAGGGGCCTCGCACAGATACGCAGTATTTT. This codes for CASSHGQGPRTDTQYF.

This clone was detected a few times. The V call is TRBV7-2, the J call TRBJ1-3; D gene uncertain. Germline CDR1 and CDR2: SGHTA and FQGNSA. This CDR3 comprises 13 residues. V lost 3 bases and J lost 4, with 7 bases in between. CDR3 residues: CASSFSEGNTIYF. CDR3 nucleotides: TGTGCCAGCAGCTTCTCTGAAGGAAACACCATATATTTT.

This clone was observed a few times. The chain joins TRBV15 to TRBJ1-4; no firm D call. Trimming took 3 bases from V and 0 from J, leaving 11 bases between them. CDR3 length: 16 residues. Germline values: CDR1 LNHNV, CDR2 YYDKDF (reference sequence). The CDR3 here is CATSSPNSATNEKLFF. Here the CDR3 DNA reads TGTGCCACCAGCAGCCCGAACAGCGCAACTAATGAAAAACTGTTTTTT.

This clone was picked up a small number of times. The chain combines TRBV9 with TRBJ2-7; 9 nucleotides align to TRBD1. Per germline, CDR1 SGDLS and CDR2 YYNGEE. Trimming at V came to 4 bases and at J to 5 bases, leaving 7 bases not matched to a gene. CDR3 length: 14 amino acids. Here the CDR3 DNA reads TGTGCCAGCAGCCCCATGGGACAGGGTGACGAGCAGTACTTC. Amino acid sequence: CASSPMGQGDEQYF.

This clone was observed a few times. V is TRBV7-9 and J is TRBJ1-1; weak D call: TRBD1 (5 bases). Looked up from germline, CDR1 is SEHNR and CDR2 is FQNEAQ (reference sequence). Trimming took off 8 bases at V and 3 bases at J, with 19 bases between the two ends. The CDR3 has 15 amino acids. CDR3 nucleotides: TGTGCCAGCGAGACCGAAGGGGAGTGGGACACTGAAGCTTTCTTT. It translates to CASETEGEWDTEAFF.

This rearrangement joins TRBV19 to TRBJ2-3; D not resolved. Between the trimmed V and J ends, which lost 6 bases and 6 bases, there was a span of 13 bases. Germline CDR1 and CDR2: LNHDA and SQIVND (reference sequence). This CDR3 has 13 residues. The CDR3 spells CASRGMGSDTQYF. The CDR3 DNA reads TGTGCCAGTAGGGGTATGGGATCGGATACGCAGTATTTT. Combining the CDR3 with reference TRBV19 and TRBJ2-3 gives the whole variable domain DGGITQSPKYLFRKEGQNVTLSCEQNLNHDAMYWYRQDPGQGLRLIYYSQIVNDFQKGDIAEGYSVSREKKESFPLTVTSAQKNPTAFYLCASRGMGSDTQYFGPGTRLTVL.

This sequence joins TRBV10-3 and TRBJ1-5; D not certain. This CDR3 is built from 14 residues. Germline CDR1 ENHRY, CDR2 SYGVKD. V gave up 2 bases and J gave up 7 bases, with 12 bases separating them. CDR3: CAISEIPGWQPQHF. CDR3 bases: TGTGCCATCAGTGAGATTCCGGGGTGGCAGCCCCAGCATTTT.

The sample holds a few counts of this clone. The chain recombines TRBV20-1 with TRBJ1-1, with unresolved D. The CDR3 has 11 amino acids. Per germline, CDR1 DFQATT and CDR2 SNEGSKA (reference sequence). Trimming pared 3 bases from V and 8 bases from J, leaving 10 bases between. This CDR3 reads CSASGAREAFF. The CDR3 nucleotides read TGCAGTGCTAGCGGTGCTCGAGAAGCTTTCTTT.

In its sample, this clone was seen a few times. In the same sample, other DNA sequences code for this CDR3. CDR3: CASSLNSYEQYF. The CDR3 DNA reads as TGTGCCAGCAGCTTAAATTCCTACGAGCAGTACTTC. The chain carries TRBV7-9 and TRBJ2-7; D is undetermined. The germline V gene encodes CDR1 SEHNR and CDR2 FQNEAQ (reference sequence). V lost 2 bases, J lost 1 base, and 3 bases lay in between. CDR3 length: 12 residues.

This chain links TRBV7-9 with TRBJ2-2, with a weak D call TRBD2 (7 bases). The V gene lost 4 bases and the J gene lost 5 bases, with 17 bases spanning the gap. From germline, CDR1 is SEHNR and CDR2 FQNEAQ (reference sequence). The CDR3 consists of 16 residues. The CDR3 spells CASSSFGGRHTGELFF. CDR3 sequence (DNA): TGTGCCAGCAGCTCCTTCGGGGGGCGTCATACCGGGGAGCTGTTTTTT.

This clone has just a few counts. In nucleotides, the CDR3 is TGTGCCAGCAGCTTCAGCGGGCACTCCTACGAGCAGTACTTC. Its protein product is CASSFSGHSYEQYF. V is TRBV28 and J is TRBJ2-7; maybe TRBD2 (6 bases). Looked up from germline, CDR1 is MDHEN and CDR2 is SYDVKM. The CDR3 has 14 amino acids. The V and J ends lost 6 bases and 0 bases respectively, with 12 bases between them.

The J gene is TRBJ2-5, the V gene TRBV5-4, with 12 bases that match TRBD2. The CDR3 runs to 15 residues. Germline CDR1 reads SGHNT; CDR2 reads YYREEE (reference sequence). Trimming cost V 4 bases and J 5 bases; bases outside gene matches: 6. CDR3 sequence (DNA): TGTGCCAGCAGCCTAGCGGGAGGGTATCGGGAGACCCAGTACTTC. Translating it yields CASSLAGGYRETQYF.

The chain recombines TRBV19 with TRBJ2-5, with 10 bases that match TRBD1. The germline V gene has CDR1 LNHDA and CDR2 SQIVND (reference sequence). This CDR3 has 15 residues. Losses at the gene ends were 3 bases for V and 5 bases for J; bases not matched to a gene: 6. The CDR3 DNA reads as TGTGCCAGTAGTATTCGGACAGGGGGTTGGGAGACCCAGTACTTC. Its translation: CASSIRTGGWETQYF.

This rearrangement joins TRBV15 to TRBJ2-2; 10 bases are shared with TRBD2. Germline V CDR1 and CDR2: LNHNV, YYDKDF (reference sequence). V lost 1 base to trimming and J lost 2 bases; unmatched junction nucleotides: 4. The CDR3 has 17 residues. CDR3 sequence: CATSRGLAGANTGELFF. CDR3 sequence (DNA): TGTGCCACCAGCAGAGGGCTAGCGGGAGCCAACACCGGGGAGCTGTTTTTT.

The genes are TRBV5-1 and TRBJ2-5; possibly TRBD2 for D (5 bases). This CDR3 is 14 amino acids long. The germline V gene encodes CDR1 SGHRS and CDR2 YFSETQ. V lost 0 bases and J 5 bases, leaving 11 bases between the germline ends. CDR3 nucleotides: TGCGCCAGCAGCTTGGCTTCAGCGGACGAGACCCAGTACTTC. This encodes CASSLASADETQYF.

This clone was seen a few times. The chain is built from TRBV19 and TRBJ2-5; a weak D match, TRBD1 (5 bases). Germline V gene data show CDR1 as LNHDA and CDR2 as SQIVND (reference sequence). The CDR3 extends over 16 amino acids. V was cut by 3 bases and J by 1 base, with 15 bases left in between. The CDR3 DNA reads TGTGCCAGTAGTATTGGGGCAGCTCTGGTCCAAGAGACCCAGTACTTC. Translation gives CASSIGAALVQETQYF.

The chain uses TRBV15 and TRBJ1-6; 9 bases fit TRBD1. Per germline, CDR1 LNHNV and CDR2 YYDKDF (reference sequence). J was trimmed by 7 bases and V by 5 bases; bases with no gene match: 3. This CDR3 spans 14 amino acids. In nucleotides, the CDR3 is TGTGCCACCAGCGGCGACAGGGGGAATTCACCCCTCCACTTT. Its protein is CATSGDRGNSPLHF.